A single sample is the source of the 20 T cell receptor beta chains below, sequenced in a study of T cells in tuberculosis. This table comes from immunoSEQ multiplex PCR, and its TCRdb copy is limited to in-frame clones, with some not included. The sample holds under 50,000 clones, about 96% seen once. The sequencing input was PBMCs. These receptors were taken from a donor between 10 and 35 years old with latent tuberculosis or without tuberculosis infection.

The chain combines TRBV6-1 with TRBJ1-4; unclear D gene. The CDR3 sequence is 15 residues long. V was trimmed by 1 base and J by 6 bases, leaving 12 bases between them. Germline V CDR1 and CDR2: MNHNS, SASEGT. CDR3 sequence: CASSEVGGGYEKLFF. The CDR3 DNA follows: TGTGCCAGCAGTGAAGTCGGAGGAGGGTATGAAAAACTGTTTTTT.

V is TRBV6-5 and J is TRBJ2-7; TRBD1 aligns across 7 bases. Trimming took 0 bases from V and 3 from J; bases not matched to a gene: 8. Germline V lookup: CDR1 MNHEY, CDR2 SVGAGI. The CDR3 totals 16 residues. DNA of the CDR3: TGTGCCAGCAGTTACTCGAACAGGGGCGTTAACTACGAGCAGTACTTC. This translates into CASSYSNRGVNYEQYF.

The rearrangement joins TRBV30 to TRBJ1-1, with D hard to call. The CDR3 has 12 amino acids. The germline gives CDR1 GTSNPN, CDR2 SVGIG (reference sequence). V gave up 0 bases and J gave up 4 bases, with 6 bases separating them. CDR3 in DNA: TGTGCCTGGAGTGTCGGGGTCACTGAAGCTTTCTTT. Its translation is CAWSVGVTEAFF.

This chain links TRBV19 with TRBJ1-5; 7 nucleotides agree with TRBD1. The CDR3 is 14 residues long. Germline CDR1 is LNHDA and CDR2 is SQIVND (reference sequence). V shed 5 bases and J 8 bases; nucleotides not matched to a gene: 9. The CDR3 sequence is CASSADRDSEPQHF. For the CDR3, the DNA is TGTGCCAGTAGTGCAGACAGGGACAGTGAGCCCCAGCATTTT.

This clone was counted once. The chain uses TRBV12-2 and TRBJ2-1; the tabulated D call, TRBD2, remains unverified against the DNA. TRBV12-2 is reported as a pseudogene. CDR3 length: 18 amino acids. The CDR3 reads CASRLGLAGGQTYNEQFF. The DNA of the CDR3 is TGTGCAAGTCGCTTAGGGCTAGCGGGGGGACAAACCTACAATGAGCAGTTCTTC.

The rearrangement uses TRBV9 and TRBJ2-7; 11 nucleotides line up with TRBD1. Germline CDR1 is SGDLS and CDR2 is YYNGEE. Losses at the gene ends were 0 bases for V and 4 bases for J; bases not matched to a gene: 3. This CDR3 spans 15 amino acids. The CDR3 DNA is TGTGCCAGCAGCGTAGGCGGACAGGGGGCTTACGAGCAGTACTTC. Translated: CASSVGGQGAYEQYF.

The rearrangement uses TRBV9 and TRBJ1-6, with 9 bases identical to TRBD1. The junction had 7 bases not matched to a gene; V was cut back by 2 bases and J by 10 bases. CDR3 length equals 15 residues. Germline V gene lookup returns CDR1 SGDLS and CDR2 YYNGEE. CDR3 loop: CASSVRDRERSPLHF. CDR3 bases: TGTGCCAGCAGCGTTAGGGACAGGGAGAGATCACCCCTCCACTTT.

The chain recombines TRBV5-5 with TRBJ1-6; maybe TRBD1 (6 bases). The CDR3 totals 17 residues. Germline CDR1 and CDR2: SGHKS and YYEKEE (reference sequence). With 1 base removed from V and 4 bases from J, the gap between germline ends came to 15 bases. The CDR3 nucleotides are TGTGCCAGCAGCTTGTCAATCTGGACAGATTATAATTCACCCCTCCACTTT. Amino acid sequence: CASSLSIWTDYNSPLHF.

This chain joins TRBV28 and TRBJ2-5, with D perhaps TRBD2 (5 bases). Germline V gene sequence: CDR1 MDHEN, CDR2 SYDVKM. The V end lost 6 bases, the J end lost 4 bases, and 18 bases lay between the germline ends. The CDR3 length is 15 residues. The CDR3 reads CASSDFTRSGETQYF. The CDR3, as DNA: TGTGCCAGCAGCGACTTTACTAGATCAGGAGAGACCCAGTACTTC. Drawing the rest from reference TRBV28 and TRBJ2-5, the complete variable domain is DVKVTQSSRYLVKRTGEKVFLECVQDMDHENMFWYRQDPGLGLRLIYFSYDVKMKEKGDIPEGYSVSREKKERFSLILESASTNQTSMYLCASSDFTRSGETQYFGPGTRLLVL.

The chain is built from TRBV7-2 and TRBJ2-6, with TRBD2 matching 7 bases. V lost 5 bases, J lost 1 base, and 2 bases stayed unmatched. This CDR3 has 15 amino acids. Germline CDR1 reads SGHTA; CDR2 reads FQGNSA. CDR3 protein: CASSPGGSGANVLTF. The CDR3 nucleotides read TGTGCCAGCAGCCCCGGGGGGTCTGGGGCCAACGTCCTGACTTTC. Full variable domain (outside the CDR3, taken from reference TRBV7-2 and TRBJ2-6): GAGVSQSPSNKVTEKGKDVELRCDPISGHTALYWYRQSLGQGLEFLIYFQGNSAPDKSGLPSDRFSAERTGGSVSTLTIQRTQQEDSAVYLCASSPGGSGANVLTFGAGSRLTVL.

This clone was observed a single time. The V call is TRBV29-1, the J call TRBJ1-1; D not resolved. Between the trimmed V and J ends, which lost 5 bases and 0 bases, there was a span of 10 bases. The CDR3 consists of 13 residues. Germline V CDR1 and CDR2: SQVTM, ANQGSEA. The CDR3 is CSVSGIMNTEAFF. The CDR3 DNA reads TGCAGCGTTTCCGGGATTATGAACACTGAAGCTTTCTTT.

The J gene is TRBJ1-6, the V gene TRBV11-2, with D possibly being TRBD1 (5 bases). V dropped 5 bases and J dropped 8 bases, with 10 bases sitting between them. The CDR3 is made up of 13 amino acids. Germline V gives CDR1 SGHAT, CDR2 FQNNGV. CDR3 coding DNA: TGTGCCAGCAGCATCTCGACAGATTCACCCCTCCACTTT. Protein product: CASSISTDSPLHF.

Concerning this clone itself: The junction and the germline gene differ at one end; a read error may be behind it. The V gene is TRBV7-7, the J gene TRBJ2-2; TRBD2 aligns across 11 bases. This CDR3 spans 18 amino acids. In germline, CDR1 is SSHAT, CDR2 FNYEAQ (reference sequence). The CDR3 sequence is CASSVGLAGDWITGELFF. The CDR3 nucleotides are TGTGCTAGCAGCGTCGGACTAGCGGGCGATTGGATCACCGGGGAGCTGTTTTTT.

V is TRBV28 and J is TRBJ1-1; D may be TRBD1 (5 bases). The CDR3 runs 14 residues. The germline V gene encodes CDR1 MDHEN and CDR2 SYDVKM. Deletions cut 4 bases from V and 8 bases from J, with 17 bases between. The CDR3 reads CASSWGGPHPEAFF. As DNA, the CDR3 is TGTGCCAGCAGTTGGGGCGGCCCCCACCCAGAAGCTTTCTTT.

The gene calls are TRBV9 and TRBJ2-2; 10 bases line up with TRBD1. Germline trimming cut 5 bases from V and 5 bases from J; bases unmatched to any gene: 9. This CDR3 region has 16 residues. Germline CDR1 and CDR2: SGDLS and YYNGEE. In DNA form, the CDR3 reads TGTGCCAGCAGAGACTCCGGGACAGGGGAAACCGGGGAGCTGTTTTTT. This codes for CASRDSGTGETGELFF.

The sample holds one count of this clone. V and J are TRBV6-4 and TRBJ2-2; 8 bases are a match to TRBD2. The CDR3 consists of 14 residues. The V gene's germline CDR1 is MRHNA and CDR2 SNTAGT. The trim removed 4 bases at V and 5 bases at J, leaving 3 bases unmatched. CDR3 sequence: CASSALAGTGELFF. For the CDR3, the DNA is TGTGCCAGCAGTGCGTTAGCGGGGACCGGGGAGCTGTTTTTT.

The chain carries TRBV19 and TRBJ1-1, with D possibly TRBD1 on 5 matching bases. V gave up 6 bases and J gave up 0 bases, with 8 bases separating them. This CDR3 has 13 amino acids. The germline V gene has CDR1 LNHDA and CDR2 SQIVND (reference sequence). The CDR3 here is CASRTDLNTEAFF. The CDR3 DNA sequence: TGTGCCAGTAGGACAGACTTGAACACTGAAGCTTTCTTT.

V usage is TRBV5-6 and J usage is TRBJ1-1; a possible D gene is TRBD1 (5 bases). Looked up from germline, CDR1 is SGHDT and CDR2 is YYEEEE. Trimming took off 4 bases at V and 6 bases at J, with 19 bases between the two ends. The CDR3 sequence is 15 residues long. The CDR3 is CASSHINNRIAEAFF. In nucleotides, the CDR3 is TGTGCCAGCAGCCATATAAACAACAGGATCGCTGAAGCTTTCTTT. The full variable domain, its missing parts supplied by reference TRBV5-6 and TRBJ1-1, is DAGVTQSPTHLIKTRGQQVTLRCSPKSGHDTVSWYQQALGQGPQFIFQYYEEEERQRGNFPDRFSGHQFPNYSSELNVNALLLGDSALYLCASSHINNRIAEAFFGQGTRLTVV.

V is TRBV5-6 and J is TRBJ1-1, with unresolved D. There are 12 residues in the CDR3. The germline V gene has CDR1 SGHDT and CDR2 YYEEEE. V was shortened by 0 bases and J by 6 bases, with 6 bases between the two germline ends. As DNA, the CDR3 is TGTGCCAGCAGCTTGGGCCGCGCTGAAGCTTTCTTT. Protein product: CASSLGRAEAFF.

The chain recombines TRBV5-1 with TRBJ1-1, with D possibly TRBD1 on 5 matching bases. V gave up 7 bases and J gave up 6 bases, with 19 bases separating them. The CDR3 extends over 14 amino acids. Germline V lookup: CDR1 SGHRS, CDR2 YFSETQ. The CDR3 region has the DNA TGCGCCAGCGCGCCGGGCAGGGCCGTTCCTGAAGCTTTCTTT. Translated: CASAPGRAVPEAFF.